This T cell receptor (beta chain) came from a study of memory CD4+ T cells and cytomegalovirus serostatus. How the authors handled the data: Out-of-frame sequences were removed, leaving 2,000,000 or so distinct TCRbeta sequences. Libraries were prepared by immunoSEQ multiplex PCR; TCRdb keeps only in-frame clonotypes and omits some of them. D and trimming were read from the DNA, whereas the V and J calls and clone size are those reported in that table. In the table there are under 80,000 clones, about 81% of which are singletons. This clone has a handful of counts. Its target is unknown. The ends were cut back, 1 base at V and 0 bases at J, with 16 bases in the middle. Germline lookup yields CDR1 SGHAT and CDR2 FQNNGV. The CDR3 consists of 17 residues. The sort gate was single viable CD3+CD4+CD8-CD45RO+ cells for memory CD4+ T cells. Study-wide points: CD4+ memory repertoires contained about 40% of the roughly 160 reported CMV TCRbeta sequences. Median bootstrapped AUC for CMV status was approximately 0.96 originally, around 0.91 US-trained.

This clonotype was sampled from an adult in good health and CMV-seronegative. The sample comprised memory CD4+ T cells from blood. The chain uses TRBV11-2 and TRBJ2-7; D remains unclear. CDR3 nucleotides: TGTGCCAGCAGCTTAGGGAGTGGGGTTCTCGGCTCCTACGAGCAGTACTTC. This sequence encodes CASSLGSGVLGSYEQYF.